The clone carrying this TCR beta chain has a count of ten or more. The antigen remains undetermined. The TCR beta library used iRepertoire HTBI primers with Arm-PCR amplification of CDR3. In the authors' methods: Gene usage covered some 66 TRBV and about 15 TRBJ segments. TCRdb reprocessed the multiplex PCR reads via MiXCR and lists one record per CDR3 protein. The V and J calls and clone size are TCRdb's, not the authors'. The sample includes a few hundred thousand distinct CDR3 sequences, roughly 12% of them seen just once. The data belong to a study of regulatory T cells in long-lasting Graves disease. Study-wide results and limits: Accuracy might have suffered from few samples.

As for time point: newly diagnosed GD, antithyroid drugs for less than 3 months. Extracted PBMC RNA gave rise to the TCR library. The patients included were those that came from an endocrinology department in Xi'an, China. This CDR3 is 15 amino acids long. The germline gives CDR1 KGHSH, CDR2 LQKENI. V lost 6 bases to trimming and J lost 4 bases; unmatched junction nucleotides: 5. This sample also appeared in a second study, on T cells in Graves' hyperthyroidism and ophthalmopathy.

This chain uses TRBV18 with TRBJ2-1; 11 bases fit TRBD1. The TCR was taken from a man aged 30 to 45 with Graves disease. Sequences were derived from peripheral blood mononuclear cells (PBMCs), sampled at new diagnosis, from a patient treated with antithyroid drugs. CDR3 DNA sequence: TGTGCCAGCTCCGAGGACAGGGGGCCTTACAATGAGCAGTTCTTC. Protein: CASSEDRGPYNEQFF.